One and the same sample provided the 19 T cell receptor beta chains below, sequenced in a study of spatial heterogeneity in lung cancer. Study results and caveats: Tumor mutation counts were tracked by expanded intratumoral alpha and beta TCR counts.

No antigen has been identified for these receptors. Sample time point: sample taken at primary tumor resection. TCRdb processed the 5' RACE reads anew with MiXCR; each CDR3 protein has one entry. The sample yields fewer than 11,000 distinct CDR3 sequences, 10% to 15% seen once. The sequences come from lung tumor tissue, collected at surgery. The receptors originated from a male donor with early-stage non-small cell lung cancer.

This clonotype came up many times. This beta chain is an off-target read within a library intended for alpha chains, so its frequency means little. The gene calls are TRBV6-1 and TRBJ2-7; 11 nucleotides line up with TRBD2. Per germline, CDR1 MNHNS and CDR2 SASEGT. V shed 1 base and J 2 bases; nucleotides not matched to a gene: 10. The CDR3 has 18 amino acids. The chain's CDR3 is CASSEELLAGGITYEQYF. The CDR3 DNA sequence: TGTGCCAGCAGTGAAGAATTGCTAGCGGGAGGAATCACCTACGAGCAGTACTTC.

This clonotype was detected a few times. This beta chain represents an off-target read in a library built for alpha chains; its size is of limited meaning. V and J are TRBV27 and TRBJ2-5; the D is unclear. This CDR3 has 14 amino acids. V lost 3 bases, J lost 5 bases, and 13 bases lay in between. In germline, CDR1 is MNHEY, CDR2 SMNVEV (reference sequence). The CDR3 DNA reads as TGTGCCAGCAGTTTTGGTGGTCGCATGGAGACCCAGTACTTC. It translates to CASSFGGRMETQYF.

A note on this clonotype: Because the library targeted alpha chains, this beta chain is an off-target read whose size means little. The J gene is TRBJ2-2, the V gene TRBV12-3 or TRBV12-4; maybe TRBD2 (7 bases). Trimming took off 7 bases at V and 5 bases at J, with 11 bases between the two ends. There are 13 residues in the CDR3. CDR3 in DNA: TGTGCCAGCATGCGGGGGCGTACCGGGGAGCTGTTTTTT. It specifies CASMRGRTGELFF.

This clonotype appeared many times. This beta chain is a stray sequence in a library constructed for alpha chains; its clone size is not meaningful. The V gene is TRBV18, the J gene TRBJ1-1; TRBD1 aligns across 7 bases. Looked up from germline, CDR1 is KGHSH and CDR2 is LQKENI. The CDR3 covers 13 residues. The trim removed 3 bases at V and 4 bases at J, leaving 2 bases unmatched. CDR3 nucleotides: TGTGCCAGCTCACCCGGGACAGCCACTGAAGCTTTCTTT. It is translated as CASSPGTATEAFF.

For this clonotype: A library made for alpha chains picked up this beta chain off target, so its size means little. V usage is TRBV6-5 and J usage is TRBJ2-7; D not certain. Trimming shortened V by 2 bases and J by 3 bases, and 8 bases separated the two germline ends. The CDR3 length is 13 residues. From germline, CDR1 is MNHEY and CDR2 SVGAGI. The CDR3 protein is CASSYGPLYEQYF. The CDR3 bases are TGTGCCAGCAGTTACGGCCCCCTCTACGAGCAGTACTTC.

About this clonotype itself: As an off-target read in a library built for alpha chains, this beta chain has a frequency of little significance. The rearrangement joins TRBV4-2 to TRBJ1-5, with TRBD1 matching over 9 bases. V dropped 3 bases and J dropped 4; count of bases not matched to a gene: 1. Per the germline V gene, CDR1 is LGHNA and CDR2 is YNFKEQ. CDR3 size: 14 residues. CDR3 region: CASSHGQGNQPQHF. CDR3 nucleotide sequence: TGTGCCAGCAGCCACGGACAGGGGAATCAGCCCCAGCATTTT.

This clonotype was observed many times. This beta chain slipped into a library made for alpha chains as a stray read, so its size is not meaningful. The rearrangement uses TRBV27 and TRBJ1-4, with a tentative D call TRBD1 (6 bases). Trimming cost V 0 bases and J 8 bases, with 10 bases left between them. The CDR3 sequence is 14 residues long. Germline CDR1 is MNHEY and CDR2 is SMNVEV (reference sequence). The CDR3 region has the DNA TGTGCCAGCAGTTTATCGGATGGACAGGAAAAACTGTTTTTT. This translates into CASSLSDGQEKLFF.

This clonotype was detected ten times or more. Because this beta chain is a stray read in a library intended to capture alpha chains, its abundance should not be given much weight. This chain connects TRBV6-5 to TRBJ1-5; a possible D gene is TRBD1 (6 bases). CDR3 length: 14 residues. V lost 6 bases and J 6 bases, leaving 15 bases between the germline ends. Germline CDR1 is MNHEY and CDR2 is SVGAGI. CDR3 sequence reads: CASSTNRVTQPQHF. The CDR3 DNA is TGTGCCAGCAGCACTAACAGGGTGACTCAGCCCCAGCATTTT.

By sample share, this clonotype is medium-sized. For a library built for alpha chains, this beta chain is a stray read; little rests on its size. The rearrangement uses TRBV20-1 and TRBJ1-4; D is possibly TRBD1 (5 bases). Germline V gives CDR1 DFQATT, CDR2 SNEGSKA (reference sequence). Trimming pared 4 bases from V and 7 bases from J, leaving 7 bases between. This CDR3 has 11 amino acids. CDR3 sequence reads: CSATTGEKLFF. The CDR3 nucleotides are TGCAGTGCTACTACAGGTGAAAAACTGTTTTTT.

A word on this clonotype: Little can be read into the size of this beta chain, an off-target read in a library designed for alpha chains. The chain is built from TRBV11-2 and TRBJ2-1; 7 nucleotides line up with TRBD2. CDR3 length: 16 amino acids. Germline trimming cut 5 bases from V and 1 base from J; bases unmatched to any gene: 8. Germline V gives CDR1 SGHAT, CDR2 FQNNGV. In DNA form, the CDR3 reads TGTGCCAGCAGCAATACACTAGCGAGATCCTACAATGAGCAGTTCTTC. This codes for CASSNTLARSYNEQFF.

This clonotype is medium-sized within its sample. This beta chain appears as a stray read in a library generated for alpha chains; its size is not informative. The chain recombines TRBV7-2 with TRBJ2-1; unclear D gene. The CDR3 is made up of 15 amino acids. Germline assignment: CDR1 SGHTA and CDR2 FQGNSA. Trimming took off 5 bases at V and 0 bases at J, with 11 bases between the two ends. The CDR3 sequence is CASSTRTSSYNEQFF. The CDR3 nucleotides are TGTGCCAGCAGCACTCGGACGAGCTCCTACAATGAGCAGTTCTTC.

With respect to this clonotype: The library was built for alpha chains, so this beta chain is an off-target read and its size means little. The chain has TRBV25-1 and TRBJ1-1, with 8 bases identical to TRBD1. V lost 7 bases to trimming and J lost 4 bases; unmatched junction nucleotides: 5. CDR3 length: 13 amino acids. Looked up from germline, CDR1 is MGHDK and CDR2 is SYGVNS. CDR3 coding DNA: TGTGCCAGCACCCGGACAGGGCTCACTGAAGCTTTCTTT. Translated, it gives CASTRTGLTEAFF. Filled out from reference TRBV25-1 and TRBJ1-1, the complete variable domain reads EADIYQTPRYLVIGTGKKITLECSQTMGHDKMYWYQQDPGMELHLIHYSYGVNSTEKGDLSSESTVSRIRTEHFPLTLESARPSHTSQYLCASTRTGLTEAFFGQGTRLTVV.

By its share, this clonotype is medium-sized. Little can be read into the size of this beta chain, an off-target read in a library designed for alpha chains. The chain employs TRBV12-3 or TRBV12-4 and TRBJ1-6; 10 nucleotides agree with TRBD1. The CDR3 contains 17 residues. J lost 3 bases, V lost 3 bases, and 5 bases had no gene match. The CDR3 DNA reads as TGTGCCAGCAGTTTGTGGGACAGGGGAATCTATAATTCACCCCTCCACTTT. Amino acid sequence: CASSLWDRGIYNSPLHF.

Ten or more counts support this clonotype. This beta chain appears as a stray read in a library generated for alpha chains; its size is not informative. The V gene is TRBV11-3, the J gene TRBJ2-5; a weak D match, TRBD2 (5 bases). V gave up 5 bases and J gave up 2 bases, with 18 bases separating them. This CDR3 contains 16 residues. The germline CDR1 and CDR2 sequences are SGHNT and YENEEA. Here the CDR3 DNA reads TGTGCCAGCAGCCCACCCATACGGGAAAGGCAAGAGACCCAGTACTTC. Protein sequence: CASSPPIRERQETQYF.

This clonotype was recorded at least ten times. The library was designed around alpha chains, so this beta chain is a stray read whose abundance carries little weight. CDR3 in amino acids: CASSQGPGQGYNEQFF. For the CDR3, the DNA is TGTGCCAGCAGCCAAGGACCGGGACAGGGGTACAATGAGCAGTTCTTC. The chain has TRBV13 and TRBJ2-1, with TRBD1 identical over 10 bases. The CDR3 consists of 16 residues. CDR1 is PRHDT, CDR2 FYEKMQ, per germline (reference sequence). The V gene end was trimmed by 5 bases and the J gene end by 4 bases; junction bases not matched to a gene: 8.

This clonotype was recorded many times. This beta chain is an off-target read within a library intended for alpha chains, so its frequency means little. V usage is TRBV29-1 and J usage is TRBJ2-5; the D gene could be TRBD1 or TRBD2 (5 bases each). The germline V and J ends were trimmed by 1 base and 2 bases, with 5 bases remaining between them. The CDR3 is made up of 12 amino acids. Per germline, CDR1 SQVTM and CDR2 ANQGSEA. The CDR3 is CSVEGGQETQYF. DNA for the CDR3: TGCAGCGTTGAAGGGGGGCAAGAGACCCAGTACTTC.

At least ten counts were recorded for this clonotype. This beta chain is off target for a library built for alpha chains, so its abundance means little. The V call is TRBV6-6, the J call TRBJ2-6; 8 bases agree with TRBD1. CDR1 MNHNY and CDR2 SVGAGI come from the germline V gene (reference sequence). There are 16 residues in the CDR3. J was trimmed by 2 bases and V by 2 bases; bases with no gene match: 2. The CDR3 here is CASSYQQGAGANVLTF. CDR3 DNA: TGTGCCAGCAGTTACCAACAGGGGGCTGGGGCCAACGTCCTGACTTTC.

In this sample, this clonotype turned up many times. Because this beta chain is a stray read in a library intended to capture alpha chains, its abundance should not be given much weight. The J gene is TRBJ1-5, the V gene TRBV2; 7 bases are shared with TRBD1. CDR1 is SNHLY and CDR2 is FYNNEI in the germline V gene. This CDR3 has 18 residues. V lost 6 bases and J lost 0; bases outside the gene matches: 14. The CDR3 loop is CASSPQGGGLYSNQPQHF. The CDR3 DNA reads as TGTGCCAGCAGCCCCCAGGGGGGAGGCCTCTATAGCAATCAGCCCCAGCATTTT.

This clonotype showed up many times. The library was designed around alpha chains, so this beta chain is a stray read whose abundance carries little weight. V gene TRBV12-3 or TRBV12-4 combines with J gene TRBJ2-7; possible D gene TRBD1, 5 bases. The ends were cut back, 5 bases at V and 2 bases at J, with 16 bases in the middle. The CDR3 sequence is 15 residues long. CDR3 loop: CASSPFRQTAYEQYF. The CDR3 nucleotides are TGTGCCAGCAGTCCCTTTCGACAGACAGCCTACGAGCAGTACTTC.